One and the same sample provided the 22 T cell receptor beta chains below, sequenced in a study of cytomegalovirus exposure and HLA in healthy donors. The PCR had 60 Vbeta and 13 Jbeta primers. Here immunoSEQ multiplex PCR was the method, and the copy in TCRdb shows in-frame clones only, minus some. The sample has roughly 140,000 clones, less than 85% seen once; the top ten hold around 6.8%. The material sequenced was PBMCs. The receptors shown here come from a man aged 35-49 years in good health and CMV-seropositive.

The V and J genes are TRBV11-2 and TRBJ2-7, with 8 bases matching TRBD1. The CDR3 consists of 16 residues. Germline V gives CDR1 SGHAT, CDR2 FQNNGV. The V segment lost 1 base and the J segment 3 bases; nucleotides outside the gene matches: 8. The CDR3 DNA is TGTGCCAGCAGCTTAGGCGGAGGACAGGGTTTCTACGAGCAGTACTTC. It translates to CASSLGGGQGFYEQYF.

The V and J genes are TRBV28 and TRBJ2-4; 8 nucleotides line up with TRBD2. The CDR3 runs 13 residues. In germline, CDR1 is MDHEN, CDR2 SYDVKM. The V and J ends lost 10 bases and 6 bases, in that order; junction bases with no gene match: 8. CDR3 DNA sequence: TGTGCCACCTATACGGGGGGGATAAACATTCAGTACTTC. Its translation: CATYTGGINIQYF.

The J gene is TRBJ1-5, the V gene TRBV6-1, with 8 bases matching TRBD1. CDR1 and CDR2 (germline): MNHNS, SASEGT. V lost 4 bases, J lost 3 bases, and 8 bases stayed unmatched. The CDR3 extends over 16 amino acids. This chain's CDR3 is CASSGYRGAANQPQHF. In DNA form, the CDR3 reads TGTGCCAGCAGTGGATACAGGGGGGCCGCCAATCAGCCCCAGCATTTT.

This chain uses TRBV6-1 with TRBJ1-5; D is perhaps TRBD1 (6 bases). CDR3 length: 14 amino acids. With 7 bases removed from V and 2 bases from J, the gap between germline ends came to 12 bases. Germline V gene data show CDR1 as MNHNS and CDR2 as SASEGT. The CDR3 DNA reads as TGTGCCAGCACCGAACAGGGTGGCAATCAGCCCCAGCATTTT. Its translation: CASTEQGGNQPQHF.

Regarding this clone: The junction departs from germline at one end; a sequencing error may be responsible. This chain uses TRBV5-4 with TRBJ1-4; maybe TRBD1 (5 bases). The CDR3 is 14 amino acids. Germline CDR1 and CDR2: SGHNT and YYREEE (reference sequence). This chain's CDR3 is CASTLRGPNEKLFF. The CDR3 nucleotides read TGTGCCAGCACCTTGAGGGGTCCTAATGAAAAACTGTTTTTT.

This chain connects TRBV2 to TRBJ2-7; 10 nucleotides match TRBD2. Germline lookup yields CDR1 SNHLY and CDR2 FYNNEI. Trimming at V came to 7 bases and at J to 6 bases, leaving 9 bases not matched to a gene. This CDR3 is built from 14 residues. CDR3 nucleotide sequence: TGTGCCAGCATAGAACAGCGGGGGGGCCGCGAGCAGTACTTC. This encodes CASIEQRGGREQYF.

The rearrangement links TRBV9 to TRBJ2-7, with D hard to call. Deletions cut 0 bases from V and 8 bases from J, with 12 bases between. CDR3 length: 13 amino acids. The germline V gene encodes CDR1 SGDLS and CDR2 YYNGEE. CDR3 residues: CASSVGQATKQYF. In nucleotides, the CDR3 is TGTGCCAGCAGCGTAGGGCAGGCTACGAAGCAGTACTTC.

This chain joins TRBV7-2 and TRBJ2-7, with 9 nucleotides matching TRBD2. Germline CDR1 is SGHTA and CDR2 is FQGNSA. This CDR3 region has 15 residues. The junction had 4 bases not matched to a gene; V was cut back by 4 bases and J by 0 bases. The CDR3 sequence: CASSWTSDLSYEQYF. The DNA of the CDR3 is TGTGCCAGCAGCTGGACTAGCGACCTCTCCTACGAGCAGTACTTC.

The V call is TRBV6-5, the J call TRBJ2-2; TRBD2 aligns across 9 bases. The CDR3 sequence is 15 residues long. With V trimmed by 5 bases and J by 4 bases, 5 bases remained unmatched. Germline CDR1 and CDR2: MNHEY and SVGAGI. CDR3 bases: TGTGCCAGCAGTCGCGGGAGGGCGGGCACCGGGGAGCTGTTTTTT. This gives the protein CASSRGRAGTGELFF.

The chain is built from TRBV4-2 and TRBJ2-2; 10 positions agree with TRBD2. With 4 bases clipped from V and 4 bases from J, the junction kept 9 bases outside the gene matches. The CDR3 is made up of 17 amino acids. CDR1 LGHNA and CDR2 YNFKEQ come from the germline V gene. The CDR3 bases are TGTGCCAGCAGCCCAAGAAGGACTAGCGGCTTCACCGGGGAGCTGTTTTTT. Residues: CASSPRRTSGFTGELFF.

This clone came up a few times. The rearrangement uses TRBV5-4 and TRBJ1-2; 8 bases are a match to TRBD1. The germline V gene has CDR1 SGHNT and CDR2 YYREEE (reference sequence). This CDR3 is built from 14 residues. J was trimmed by 2 bases and V by 4 bases; bases with no gene match: 4. CDR3 amino acids: CASSRTGSNYGYTF. In DNA, the CDR3 is TGTGCCAGCAGCCGGACAGGGTCCAACTATGGCTACACCTTC.

The gene calls are TRBV7-9 and TRBJ2-1, with TRBD1 identical over 7 bases. CDR1 SEHNR and CDR2 FQNEAQ come from the germline V gene (reference sequence). The CDR3 is 12 amino acids. Trimming at V came to 11 bases and at J to 6 bases, leaving 7 bases not matched to a gene. The CDR3 spells CAGQQGSNEQFF. CDR3 bases: TGTGCCGGACAACAGGGGTCCAATGAGCAGTTCTTC.

The chain links TRBV5-8 to TRBJ2-2; 7 bases match TRBD2. Germline-derived CDR1 and CDR2 are SGHTS and YDEGEE. The V gene end was trimmed by 2 bases and the J gene end by 0 bases; junction bases not matched to a gene: 4. CDR3 length: 16 residues. The CDR3 sequence: CASSLWGGSNTGELFF. The CDR3, as DNA: TGTGCCAGCAGCTTATGGGGGGGGTCGAACACCGGGGAGCTGTTTTTT. The full variable domain, completed using reference TRBV5-8 and TRBJ2-2, is EAGVTQSPTHLIKTRGQQATLRCSPISGHTSVYWYQQALGLGLQFLLWYDEGEERNRGNFPPRFSGRQFPNYSSELNVNALELEDSALYLCASSLWGGSNTGELFFGEGSRLTVL.

This clone was seen a handful of times. The rearrangement uses TRBV4-1 and TRBJ1-2; D gene unclear. CDR3 length: 11 amino acids. From germline, CDR1 is MGHRA and CDR2 YSYEKL. Trimming took 2 bases from V and 8 from J, leaving 6 bases between them. The DNA of the CDR3 is TGCGCCAGCAGCCAACTAGGAGGCTACACCTTC. It encodes CASSQLGGYTF.

V is TRBV6-6 and J is TRBJ1-2, with a possible D match to TRBD1 (5 bases). Germline CDR1 reads MNHNY; CDR2 reads SVGAGI (reference sequence). V lost 4 bases and J 5 bases, leaving 20 bases between the germline ends. The CDR3 runs 16 residues. The DNA of the CDR3 is TGTGCCAGCAGTTCCCCAATGGGACCCCGGGGGTATGGCTACACCTTC. The encoded protein is CASSSPMGPRGYGYTF.

The chain has TRBV29-1 and TRBJ2-7; 8 nucleotides align to TRBD1. Germline loops: CDR1 SQVTM, CDR2 ANQGSEA. The V and J ends lost 2 bases and 7 bases, in that order; junction bases with no gene match: 7. The CDR3 is made up of 13 amino acids. This CDR3 reads CSVETGGTGEQYF. The CDR3, as DNA: TGCAGCGTTGAAACAGGGGGGACGGGGGAGCAGTACTTC.

The sample holds a few counts of this clone. V is TRBV5-5 and J is TRBJ2-7, with 8 bases identical to TRBD2. Looked up from germline, CDR1 is SGHKS and CDR2 is YYEKEE (reference sequence). Trimming removed 2 bases from V and 2 bases from J; junction bases left unmatched: 6. The CDR3 loop spans 15 amino acids. The CDR3 DNA sequence: TGTGCCAGCAGCTTAGGAACTAGCGGTACCTACGAGCAGTACTTC. Encoded protein: CASSLGTSGTYEQYF.

The chain employs TRBV18 and TRBJ2-1; D remains unclear. V was trimmed by 4 bases and J by 2 bases, leaving 12 bases between them. Germline V gene data show CDR1 as KGHSH and CDR2 as LQKENI. The CDR3 has 15 residues. CDR3 nucleotide sequence: TGTGCCAGCTCACACGAGAGGATGACCTACAATGAGCAGTTCTTC. This encodes CASSHERMTYNEQFF.

V usage is TRBV7-2 and J usage is TRBJ2-7; 9 bases are shared with TRBD2. V lost 4 bases, J lost 2 bases, and 3 bases stayed unmatched. This CDR3 spans 14 amino acids. CDR1 is SGHTA and CDR2 is FQGNSA in the germline V gene. CDR3 region: CASSYSGGTYEQYF. CDR3 coding DNA: TGTGCCAGCAGCTATAGCGGGGGTACCTACGAGCAGTACTTC. The whole variable domain, remainder taken from reference TRBV7-2 and TRBJ2-7, is GAGVSQSPSNKVTEKGKDVELRCDPISGHTALYWYRQSLGQGLEFLIYFQGNSAPDKSGLPSDRFSAERTGGSVSTLTIQRTQQEDSAVYLCASSYSGGTYEQYFGPGTRLTVT.

The sample holds one count of this clone. The chain uses TRBV28 and TRBJ1-5; D not resolved. The CDR3 totals 15 residues. With 7 bases removed from V and 2 bases from J, the gap between germline ends came to 15 bases. Looked up from germline, CDR1 is MDHEN and CDR2 is SYDVKM. CDR3 DNA sequence: TGTGCCAGCACCCTGGCTTTGGCCGGCAATCAGCCCCAGCATTTT. This codes for CASTLALAGNQPQHF.

The J gene is TRBJ2-7, the V gene TRBV7-9; a possible D gene is TRBD2 (6 bases). Germline V lookup: CDR1 SEHNR, CDR2 FQNEAQ (reference sequence). V lost 0 bases, J lost 0 bases, and 12 bases lay in between. There are 16 residues in the CDR3. The chain's CDR3 is CASSLATGVLSYEQYF. The CDR3 bases are TGTGCCAGCAGCTTAGCGACGGGAGTGCTCTCCTACGAGCAGTACTTC. The whole variable domain, remainder taken from reference TRBV7-9 and TRBJ2-7, is DTGVSQNPRHKITKRGQNVTFRCDPISEHNRLYWYRQTLGQGPEFLTYFQNEAQLEKSRLLSDRFSAERPKGSFSTLEIQRTEQGDSAMYLCASSLATGVLSYEQYFGPGTRLTVT.

In its sample, this clone was seen a few times. V is TRBV6-6 and J is TRBJ1-1, with D possibly TRBD1 on 5 matching bases. This CDR3 spans 10 amino acids. Trimming shortened V by 6 bases and J by 8 bases, and 7 bases separated the two germline ends. Germline CDR1 reads MNHNY; CDR2 reads SVGAGI (reference sequence). CDR3 sequence: CASSRQEAFF. The CDR3, as DNA: TGTGCCAGCAGCCGACAGGAAGCTTTCTTT.